The TCR beta chain under discussion was sequenced for a study of T cells in Graves' hyperthyroidism and ophthalmopathy. TCR beta CDR3 regions were amplified from RNA transcripts. A set of HTBI primers served as the primers for a first-round RT-PCR of the TCR CDR3. TCRdb processed the multiplex PCR reads anew with MiXCR; each CDR3 protein has one entry. The sample lists about 500,000 distinct CDR3 sequences, under 15% seen once, with less than 20% in the top ten. This clonotype appeared many times. The CDR3 totals 15 residues. V lost 5 bases and J lost 1; bases outside the gene matches: 9. Germline loops: CDR1 DFQATT, CDR2 SNEGSKA (reference sequence). Cells are PBMCs isolated from roughly 9.3 ml of fresh blood.

The TCR comes from a woman aged 18-29 years with Graves' hyperthyroidism. The material sequenced was blood. The chain has TRBV20-1 and TRBJ1-1; 8 positions agree with TRBD1. The CDR3 region is CSARISQGANTEAFF. The CDR3 DNA follows: TGCAGTGCTCGCATAAGTCAGGGGGCGAACACTGAAGCTTTCTTT.